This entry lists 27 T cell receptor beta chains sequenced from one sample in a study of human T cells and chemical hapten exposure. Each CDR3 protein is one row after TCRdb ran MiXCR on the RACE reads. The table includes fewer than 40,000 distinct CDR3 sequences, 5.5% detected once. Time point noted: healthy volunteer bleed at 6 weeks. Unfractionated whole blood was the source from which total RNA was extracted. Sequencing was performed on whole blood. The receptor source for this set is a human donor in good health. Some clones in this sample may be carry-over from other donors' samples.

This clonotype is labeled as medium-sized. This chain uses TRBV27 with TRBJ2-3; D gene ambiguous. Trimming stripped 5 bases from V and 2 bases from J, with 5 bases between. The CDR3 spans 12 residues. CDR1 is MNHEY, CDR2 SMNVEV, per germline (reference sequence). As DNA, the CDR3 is TGTGCCAGCAGTCCCAACACAGATACGCAGTATTTT. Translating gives CASSPNTDTQYF.

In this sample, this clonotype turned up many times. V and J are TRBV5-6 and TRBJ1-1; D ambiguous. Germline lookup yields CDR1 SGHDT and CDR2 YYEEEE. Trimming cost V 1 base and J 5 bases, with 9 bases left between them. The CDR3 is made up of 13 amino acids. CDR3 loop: CASSLSGWTEAFF. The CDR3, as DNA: TGTGCCAGCAGCTTGAGTGGTTGGACTGAAGCTTTCTTT.

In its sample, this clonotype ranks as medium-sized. In DNA, the CDR3 is TGCAGTGCTACACTTTCAGGGGCGGTCGATGAAAAACTGTTTTTT. Protein: CSATLSGAVDEKLFF. This rearrangement joins TRBV20-1 to TRBJ1-4; D might be TRBD1 (6 bases). The germline CDR1 and CDR2 sequences are DFQATT and SNEGSKA (reference sequence). Deletions cut 4 bases from V and 6 bases from J, with 18 bases between. This CDR3 contains 15 residues.

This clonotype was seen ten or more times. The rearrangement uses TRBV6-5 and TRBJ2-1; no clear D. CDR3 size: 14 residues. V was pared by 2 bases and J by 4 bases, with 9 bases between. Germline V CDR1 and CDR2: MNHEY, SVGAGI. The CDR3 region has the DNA TGTGCCAGCAGTTACCCCGGACGGTACAATGAGCAGTTCTTC. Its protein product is CASSYPGRYNEQFF.

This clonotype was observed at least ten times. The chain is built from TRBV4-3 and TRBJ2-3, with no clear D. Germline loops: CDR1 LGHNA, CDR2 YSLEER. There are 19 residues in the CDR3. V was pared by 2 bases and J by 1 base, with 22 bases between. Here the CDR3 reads CASSQNIGTLSGRTDTQYF. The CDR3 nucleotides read TGCGCCAGCAGCCAAAACATAGGAACCTTAAGTGGTCGCACAGATACGCAGTATTTT.

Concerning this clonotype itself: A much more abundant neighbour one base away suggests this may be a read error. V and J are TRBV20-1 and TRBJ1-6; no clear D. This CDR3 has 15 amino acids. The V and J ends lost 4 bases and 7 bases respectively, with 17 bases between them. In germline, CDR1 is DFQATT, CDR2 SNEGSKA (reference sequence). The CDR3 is CSAKTLEGENSPLHF. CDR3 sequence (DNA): TGCAGTGCTAAAACCTTGGAGGGTGAAAATTCACCCCTCCACTTT.

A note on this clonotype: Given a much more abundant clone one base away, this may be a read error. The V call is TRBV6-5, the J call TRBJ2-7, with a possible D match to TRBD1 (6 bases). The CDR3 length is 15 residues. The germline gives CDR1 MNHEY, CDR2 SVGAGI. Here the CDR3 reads CDSSSRDTGRYEQYF. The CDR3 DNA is TGTGACAGCAGTTCCCGGGACACCGGTCGCTACGAGCAGTACTTC.

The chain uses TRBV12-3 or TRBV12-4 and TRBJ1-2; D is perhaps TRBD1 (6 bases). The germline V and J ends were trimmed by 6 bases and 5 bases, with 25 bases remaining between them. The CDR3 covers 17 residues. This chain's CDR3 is CASRKNAPRDRRYGYTF. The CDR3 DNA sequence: TGTGCCAGCAGGAAAAACGCCCCACGAGACAGGCGTTATGGCTACACCTTC.

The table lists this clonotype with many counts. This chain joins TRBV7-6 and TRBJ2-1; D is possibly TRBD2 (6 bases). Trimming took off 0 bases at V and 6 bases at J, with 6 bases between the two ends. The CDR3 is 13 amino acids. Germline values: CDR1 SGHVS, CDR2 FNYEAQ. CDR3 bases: TGTGCCAGCAGCTTAGCGCGGGGCAATGAGCAGTTCTTC. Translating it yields CASSLARGNEQFF.

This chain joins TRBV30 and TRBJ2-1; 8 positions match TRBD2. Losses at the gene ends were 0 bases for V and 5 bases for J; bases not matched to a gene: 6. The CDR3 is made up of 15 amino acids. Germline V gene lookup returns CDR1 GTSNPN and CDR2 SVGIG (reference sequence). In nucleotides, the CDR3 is TGTGCCTGGAGTGTATGGAGCGGGAGTAACAATGAGCAGTTCTTC. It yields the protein CAWSVWSGSNNEQFF.

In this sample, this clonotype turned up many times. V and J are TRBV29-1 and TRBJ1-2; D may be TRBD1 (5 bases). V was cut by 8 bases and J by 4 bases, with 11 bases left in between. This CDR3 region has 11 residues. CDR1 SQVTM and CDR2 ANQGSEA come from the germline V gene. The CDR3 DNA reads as TGCAGCACCCAAGACAGCTATGGCTACACCTTC. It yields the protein CSTQDSYGYTF.

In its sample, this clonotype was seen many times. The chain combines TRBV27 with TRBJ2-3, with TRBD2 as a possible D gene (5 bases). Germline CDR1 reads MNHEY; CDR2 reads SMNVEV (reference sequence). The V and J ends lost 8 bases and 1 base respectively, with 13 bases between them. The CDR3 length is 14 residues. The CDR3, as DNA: TGTGCCAGCGGGGATCGGGATGGCACAGATACGCAGTATTTT. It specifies CASGDRDGTDTQYF.

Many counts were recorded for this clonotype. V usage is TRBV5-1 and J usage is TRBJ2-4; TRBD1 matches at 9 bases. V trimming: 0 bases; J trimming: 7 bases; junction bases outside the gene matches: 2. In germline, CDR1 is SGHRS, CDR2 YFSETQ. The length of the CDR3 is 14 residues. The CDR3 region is CASSLEQGANIQYF. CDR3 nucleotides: TGCGCCAGCAGCTTGGAACAGGGGGCGAACATTCAGTACTTC.

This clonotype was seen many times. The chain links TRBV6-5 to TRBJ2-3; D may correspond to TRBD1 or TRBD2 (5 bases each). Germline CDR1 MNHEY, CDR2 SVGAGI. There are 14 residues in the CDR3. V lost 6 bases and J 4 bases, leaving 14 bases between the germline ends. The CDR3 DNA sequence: TGTGCCAGCAGCGGCTTGACGGGGCCAGATACGCAGTATTTT. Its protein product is CASSGLTGPDTQYF.

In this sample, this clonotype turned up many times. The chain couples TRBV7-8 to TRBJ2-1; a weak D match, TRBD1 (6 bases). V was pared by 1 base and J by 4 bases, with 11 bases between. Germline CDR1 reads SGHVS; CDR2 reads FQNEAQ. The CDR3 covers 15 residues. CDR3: CASSLGSGEYNEQFF. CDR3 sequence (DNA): TGTGCCAGCAGCTTAGGGTCAGGGGAGTACAATGAGCAGTTCTTC.

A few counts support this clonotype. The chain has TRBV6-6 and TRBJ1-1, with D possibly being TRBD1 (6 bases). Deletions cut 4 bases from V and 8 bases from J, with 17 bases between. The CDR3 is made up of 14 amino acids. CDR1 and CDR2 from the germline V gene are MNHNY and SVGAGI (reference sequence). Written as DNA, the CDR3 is TGTGCCAGCAGTTGGAGGACAGTTGAAACAGAAGCTTTCTTT. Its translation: CASSWRTVETEAFF.

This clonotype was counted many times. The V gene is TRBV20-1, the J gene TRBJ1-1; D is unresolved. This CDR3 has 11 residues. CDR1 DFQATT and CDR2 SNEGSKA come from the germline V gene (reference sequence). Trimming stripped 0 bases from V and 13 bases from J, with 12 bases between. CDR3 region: CSAREASEVFF. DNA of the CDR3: TGCAGTGCTAGAGAGGCCAGTGAGGTTTTCTTT.

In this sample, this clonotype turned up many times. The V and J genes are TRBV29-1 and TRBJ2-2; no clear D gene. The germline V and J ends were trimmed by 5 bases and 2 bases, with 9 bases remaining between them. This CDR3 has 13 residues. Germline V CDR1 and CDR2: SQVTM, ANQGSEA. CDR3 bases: TGCAGCGTTCAAAAGGGAAACACCGGGGAGCTGTTTTTT. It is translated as CSVQKGNTGELFF.

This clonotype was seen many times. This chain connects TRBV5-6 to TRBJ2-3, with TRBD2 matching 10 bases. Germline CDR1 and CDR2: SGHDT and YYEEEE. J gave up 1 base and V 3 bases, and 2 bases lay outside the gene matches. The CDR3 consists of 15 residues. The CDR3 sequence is CASSSGTSGTDTQYF. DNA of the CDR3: TGTGCCAGCAGCTCCGGGACTAGCGGCACAGATACGCAGTATTTT.

The chain's CDR3 is CASSQGGGLQETQYF. The CDR3 DNA reads as TGTGCCAGCAGCCAAGGGGGGGGACTCCAAGAGACCCAGTACTTC. The chain uses TRBV3-1 and TRBJ2-5, with 7 positions matching TRBD2. The length of the CDR3 is 15 residues. Germline CDR1 and CDR2: LGHDT and YNNKEL (reference sequence). Trimming at V came to 1 base and at J to 1 base, leaving 3 bases not matched to a gene.

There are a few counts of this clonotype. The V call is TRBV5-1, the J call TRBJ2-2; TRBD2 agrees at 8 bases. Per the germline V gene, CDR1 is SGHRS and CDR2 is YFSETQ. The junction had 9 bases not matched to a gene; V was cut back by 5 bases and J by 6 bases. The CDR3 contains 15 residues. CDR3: CASSPGVAGSGELFF. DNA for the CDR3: TGCGCCAGCAGTCCCGGGGTAGCGGGATCCGGGGAGCTGTTTTTT.

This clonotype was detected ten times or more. The chain's CDR3 is CASSSRLAGVNEQFF. CDR3 nucleotide sequence: TGTGCCAGCAGTTCTCGACTAGCGGGAGTCAATGAGCAGTTCTTC. The rearrangement joins TRBV28 to TRBJ2-1, with 12 nucleotides matching TRBD2. The CDR3 extends over 15 amino acids. Germline V gene data show CDR1 as MDHEN and CDR2 as SYDVKM. The V gene end was trimmed by 4 bases and the J gene end by 6 bases; junction bases not matched to a gene: 4. Variable domain in full (rest from reference TRBV28 and TRBJ2-1): DVKVTQSSRYLVKRTGEKVFLECVQDMDHENMFWYRQDPGLGLRLIYFSYDVKMKEKGDIPEGYSVSREKKERFSLILESASTNQTSMYLCASSSRLAGVNEQFFGPGTRLTVL.

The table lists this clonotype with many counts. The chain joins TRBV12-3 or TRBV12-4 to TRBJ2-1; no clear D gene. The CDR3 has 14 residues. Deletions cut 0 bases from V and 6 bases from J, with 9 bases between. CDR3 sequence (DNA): TGTGCCAGCAGTTTAGCCCTTGGGGTCAATGAGCAGTTCTTC. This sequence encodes CASSLALGVNEQFF.

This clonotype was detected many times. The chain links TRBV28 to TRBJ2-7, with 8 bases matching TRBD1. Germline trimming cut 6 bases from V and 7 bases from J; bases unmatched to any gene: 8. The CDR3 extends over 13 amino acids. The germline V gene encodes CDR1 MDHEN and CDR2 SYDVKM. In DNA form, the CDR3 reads TGTGCCAGCAGACAACAGGGGGTCTGGGAGCAGTACTTC. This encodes CASRQQGVWEQYF. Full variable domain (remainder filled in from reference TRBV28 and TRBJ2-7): DVKVTQSSRYLVKRTGEKVFLECVQDMDHENMFWYRQDPGLGLRLIYFSYDVKMKEKGDIPEGYSVSREKKERFSLILESASTNQTSMYLCASRQQGVWEQYFGPGTRLTVT.

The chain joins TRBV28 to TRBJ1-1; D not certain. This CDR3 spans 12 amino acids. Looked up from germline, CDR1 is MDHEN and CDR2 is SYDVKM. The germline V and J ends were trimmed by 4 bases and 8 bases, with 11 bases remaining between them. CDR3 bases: TGTGCCAGCAGTTCCTTTGGGAGGGAAGCTTTCTTT. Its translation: CASSSFGREAFF.

CDR3 region: CAWSLGGGNGSPLHF. DNA for the CDR3: TGTGCCTGGAGCCTAGGGGGAGGGAATGGTTCACCCCTCCACTTT. J is TRBJ1-6 and V is TRBV30, with D perhaps matching TRBD1 (6 bases). The CDR3 contains 15 residues. Germline V gives CDR1 GTSNPN, CDR2 SVGIG (reference sequence). Trimming cost V 3 bases and J 9 bases, with 18 bases left between them. The full variable domain, in which reference TRBV30 and TRBJ1-6 provide the parts outside the CDR3, is SQTIHQWPATLVQPVGSPLSLECTVEGTSNPNLYWYRQAAGRGLQLLFYSVGIGQISSEVPQNLSASRPQDRQFILSSKKLLLSDSGFYLCAWSLGGGNGSPLHFGNGTRLTVT.

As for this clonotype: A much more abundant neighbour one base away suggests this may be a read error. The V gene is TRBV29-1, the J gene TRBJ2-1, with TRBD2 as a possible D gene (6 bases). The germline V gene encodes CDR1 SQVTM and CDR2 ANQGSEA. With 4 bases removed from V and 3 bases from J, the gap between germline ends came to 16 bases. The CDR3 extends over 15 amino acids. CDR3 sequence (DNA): TGCAGCGTTGTGGTCCCGGGAGTACACTACAATGAGCAGTTCTTC. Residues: CSVVVPGVHYNEQFF.